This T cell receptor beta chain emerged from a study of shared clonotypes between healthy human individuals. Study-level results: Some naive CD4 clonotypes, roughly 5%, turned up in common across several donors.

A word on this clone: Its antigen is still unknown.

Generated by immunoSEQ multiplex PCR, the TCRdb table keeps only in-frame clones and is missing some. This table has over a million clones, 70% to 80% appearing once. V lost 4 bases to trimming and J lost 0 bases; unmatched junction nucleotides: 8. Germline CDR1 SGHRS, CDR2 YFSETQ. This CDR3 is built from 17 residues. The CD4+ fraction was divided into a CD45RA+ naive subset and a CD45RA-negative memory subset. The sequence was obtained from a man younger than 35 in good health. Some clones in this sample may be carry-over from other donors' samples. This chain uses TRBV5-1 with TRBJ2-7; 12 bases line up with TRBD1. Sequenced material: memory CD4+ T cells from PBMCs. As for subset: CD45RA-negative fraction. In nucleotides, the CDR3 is TGCGCCAGCAGCCCCGGGACAGGGGGCCCGAGCTCCTACGAGCAGTACTTC. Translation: CASSPGTGGPSSYEQYF. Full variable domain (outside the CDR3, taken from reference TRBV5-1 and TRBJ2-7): KAGVTQTPRYLIKTRGQQVTLSCSPISGHRSVSWYQQTPGQGLQFLFEYFSETQRNKGNFPGRFSGRQFSNSRSEMNVSTLELGDSALYLCASSPGTGGPSSYEQYFGPGTRLTVT.